What follows are 3 T cell receptor beta chains derived from one specimen sequenced in a study of Ad26.COV2.S vaccination and SARS-CoV-2 variants (dated by TCRdb to the early 2020s). To prepare the library, the immunoSEQ multiplex PCR assay was applied. This is the immuneACCESS table as TCRdb keeps it, with only in-frame sequences that have V and J called. A part of the clones is gone; compared with another copy, unresolved V genes explain less than half, and the rest is unexplained. Recorded for this sample are roughly 380,000 clones; 70% to 90% of them occurred a single time. Of the sample, 3% to 4% falls within the top ten clones. The sample's treatment or condition label, in plain terms: over 15 received Ad26.COV2.S at low or high dose, single or two shots; about 5 received placebo; per-sample allocation not given. Repertoires of vaccine and placebo recipients were sequenced from samples taken on day 63 after the first injection.

Sequenced here: peripheral blood, sampled in a trial of Ad26.COV2.S vaccine versus placebo. These receptors were taken from a person aged 18-65 years who received the Ad26.COV2.S COVID-19 vaccine or a placebo.

V usage is TRBV19 and J usage is TRBJ2-1; 11 nucleotides line up with TRBD1. The junction had 7 bases not matched to a gene; V was cut back by 6 bases and J by 6 bases. Germline CDR1 reads LNHDA; CDR2 reads SQIVND (reference sequence). This CDR3 is 15 amino acids long. The CDR3 is CASSTGTGGGNEQFF. The CDR3 DNA follows: TGTGCCAGTAGCACCGGGACAGGGGGTGGCAATGAGCAGTTCTTC.

V is TRBV7-8 and J is TRBJ1-1; D is undetermined. This CDR3 has 16 amino acids. The ends were cut back, 5 bases at V and 4 bases at J, with 20 bases in the middle. From germline, CDR1 is SGHVS and CDR2 FQNEAQ. The CDR3 loop is CASSTFDQPEVTEAFF. The CDR3 coding sequence is TGTGCCAGCAGCACTTTTGATCAGCCCGAGGTCACTGAAGCTTTCTTT. Full variable domain (rest looked up from reference TRBV7-8 and TRBJ1-1): GAGVSQSPRYKVAKRGQDVALRCDPISGHVSLFWYQQALGQGPEFLTYFQNEAQLDKSGLPSDRFFAERPEGSVSTLKIQRTQQEDSAVYLCASSTFDQPEVTEAFFGQGTRLTVV.

This chain uses TRBV7-2 with TRBJ2-1; D may be TRBD1 (6 bases). CDR3 length: 16 residues. The V gene lost 0 bases and the J gene lost 9 bases, with 18 bases spanning the gap. Germline V gene lookup returns CDR1 SGHTA and CDR2 FQGNSA. Here the CDR3 reads CASSLAGSNRVSEQFF. CDR3 DNA sequence: TGTGCCAGCAGCTTAGCCGGATCGAACAGGGTCAGTGAGCAGTTCTTC.